The 17 T cell receptor beta chains given below trace back to one sample, sequenced in a study of blood T cell repertoires in COVID-19. The repertoire was sequenced with immunoSEQ multiplex PCR; TCRdb's copy has only in-frame clones and lacks some. The sample has about 110,000 clones, around 78% seen once. The sequencing input was peripheral blood. Source of these receptors: a woman aged 55-69 years with acute or convalescent COVID-19.

The V gene is TRBV5-4, the J gene TRBJ2-7; D is unclear. V lost 3 bases to trimming and J lost 5 bases, with 12 bases between them. Germline CDR1 reads SGHNT; CDR2 reads YYREEE (reference sequence). CDR3 length: 13 residues. The DNA for the CDR3 is TGTGCCAGCAGCTGGAGTAAGCTCAACGAGCAGTACTTC. Amino acid sequence: CASSWSKLNEQYF.

The rearrangement joins TRBV18 to TRBJ2-1; 9 bases match TRBD1. Unmatched junction bases numbered 3, after V lost 3 bases and J lost 3 bases. The CDR3 contains 15 residues. Per germline, CDR1 KGHSH and CDR2 LQKENI. The CDR3 DNA is TGTGCCAGCTCACCTTCGACAGGGGGCTACAATGAGCAGTTCTTC. This translates into CASSPSTGGYNEQFF. The entire variable domain, with the rest obtained from reference TRBV18 and TRBJ2-1, is as follows: NAGVMQNPRHLVRRRGQEARLRCSPMKGHSHVYWYRQLPEEGLKFMVYLQKENIIDESGMPKERFSAEFPKEGPSILRIQQVVRGDSAAYFCASSPSTGGYNEQFFGPGTRLTVL.

The genes are TRBV11-1 and TRBJ1-1; D not certain. CDR1 SGHAT and CDR2 FQDESV come from the germline V gene (reference sequence). The CDR3 consists of 16 residues. Trimming shortened V by 3 bases and J by 8 bases, and 22 bases separated the two germline ends. CDR3 amino acids: CASSFSLDPRVSEAFF. CDR3 DNA sequence: TGTGCCAGCAGCTTTTCTCTAGATCCGCGGGTTTCGGAAGCTTTCTTT.

The V call is TRBV7-2, the J call TRBJ2-7; TRBD1 is a possible D gene (6 bases). The V end was cut by 2 bases, the J end by 2 bases, with 16 bases between. This CDR3 has 16 amino acids. In germline, CDR1 is SGHTA, CDR2 FQGNSA. CDR3 sequence: CASSLQGAGATYEQYF. The CDR3, as DNA: TGTGCCAGCAGCTTACAAGGGGCAGGGGCGACCTACGAGCAGTACTTC. Full variable domain (remainder filled in from reference TRBV7-2 and TRBJ2-7): GAGVSQSPSNKVTEKGKDVELRCDPISGHTALYWYRQSLGQGLEFLIYFQGNSAPDKSGLPSDRFSAERTGGSVSTLTIQRTQQEDSAVYLCASSLQGAGATYEQYFGPGTRLTVT.

The V and J genes are TRBV5-1 and TRBJ1-3, with D unclear. V was shortened by 0 bases and J by 0 bases, with 7 bases between the two germline ends. This CDR3 comprises 15 residues. Germline V gene data show CDR1 as SGHRS and CDR2 as YFSETQ. The CDR3 is CASSLEYSSGNTIYF. The CDR3 DNA sequence: TGCGCCAGCAGCTTGGAGTACAGCTCTGGAAACACCATATATTTT. The entire variable domain, with the rest obtained from reference TRBV5-1 and TRBJ1-3, is as follows: KAGVTQTPRYLIKTRGQQVTLSCSPISGHRSVSWYQQTPGQGLQFLFEYFSETQRNKGNFPGRFSGRQFSNSRSEMNVSTLELGDSALYLCASSLEYSSGNTIYFGEGSWLTVV.

The chain recombines TRBV4-2 with TRBJ2-1; D perhaps matches TRBD1 (6 bases). Trimming pared 2 bases from V and 15 bases from J, leaving 20 bases between. Looked up from germline, CDR1 is LGHNA and CDR2 is YNFKEQ. The CDR3 totals 14 residues. The CDR3 here is CASSQHRDTFDPFF. CDR3 sequence (DNA): TGTGCCAGCAGCCAACACCGGGACACCTTTGACCCGTTCTTC.

The rearrangement joins TRBV5-1 to TRBJ2-1, with TRBD1 matching over 7 bases. Trimming took 3 bases from V and 5 from J; bases not matched to a gene: 5. Germline CDR1 reads SGHRS; CDR2 reads YFSETQ. The CDR3 length is 14 residues. The CDR3 region has the DNA TGCGCCAGCAGCTCATCGACAGGGAACAATGAGCAGTTCTTC. This codes for CASSSSTGNNEQFF. The entire variable domain, with the rest obtained from reference TRBV5-1 and TRBJ2-1, is as follows: KAGVTQTPRYLIKTRGQQVTLSCSPISGHRSVSWYQQTPGQGLQFLFEYFSETQRNKGNFPGRFSGRQFSNSRSEMNVSTLELGDSALYLCASSSSTGNNEQFFGPGTRLTVL.

The V gene is TRBV18, the J gene TRBJ2-5; the D gene is possibly TRBD2 (6 bases). V was clipped by 3 bases and J by 2 bases, with 13 bases between them. Germline CDR1 is KGHSH and CDR2 is LQKENI. The CDR3 has 15 amino acids. CDR3 protein: CASSPQAGTQETQYF. The DNA for the CDR3 is TGTGCCAGCTCACCTCAGGCGGGGACTCAAGAGACCCAGTACTTC. Filled out from reference TRBV18 and TRBJ2-5, the complete variable domain reads NAGVMQNPRHLVRRRGQEARLRCSPMKGHSHVYWYRQLPEEGLKFMVYLQKENIIDESGMPKERFSAEFPKEGPSILRIQQVVRGDSAAYFCASSPQAGTQETQYFGPGTRLLVL.

The chain links TRBV23-1 to TRBJ2-1, with a possible D match to TRBD2 (6 bases). TRBV23-1 is an ORF; its function is uncertain. This CDR3 has 14 residues. V lost 2 bases and J 7 bases, leaving 12 bases between the germline ends. CDR3 coding DNA: TGCGCCAGCAGTCAAGGGACTCCTGGTAATGAGCAGTTCTTC. Its protein is CASSQGTPGNEQFF.

The chain joins TRBV27 to TRBJ2-1; D gene ambiguous. This CDR3 is 13 amino acids long. Germline CDR1 is MNHEY and CDR2 is SMNVEV (reference sequence). Deletions cut 2 bases from V and 4 bases from J, with 6 bases between. As DNA, the CDR3 is TGTGCCAGCAGTTTACGGAGATACAATGAGCAGTTCTTC. It encodes CASSLRRYNEQFF.

This clone was found once. The rearrangement links TRBV14 to TRBJ2-1; TRBD2 might be the D (6 bases). Germline CDR1 and CDR2: SGHDN and FVKESK. Trimming shortened V by 5 bases and J by 4 bases, and 33 bases separated the two germline ends. The CDR3 is 21 residues long. DNA of the CDR3: TGTGCCAGCAGCACTGGGGGTTCGGCTAGCGTACGAAGAATCCTATACAATGAGCAGTTCTTC. Its protein product is CASSTGGSASVRRILYNEQFF.

The chain employs TRBV19 and TRBJ1-5; no clear D. Germline values: CDR1 LNHDA, CDR2 SQIVND (reference sequence). This CDR3 region has 21 residues. The ends were cut back, 8 bases at V and 3 bases at J, with 35 bases in the middle. The CDR3 is CASRREKDGIYLGGDNQPQHF. CDR3 nucleotides: TGTGCCAGTCGGAGGGAAAAGGACGGAATTTACCTAGGTGGGGACAATCAGCCCCAGCATTTT.

The DNA for the CDR3 is TGTGCCAGCAGCCACCGGCAGGGTCTACACAATGAGCAGTTCTTC. Its protein is CASSHRQGLHNEQFF. The chain couples TRBV14 to TRBJ2-1; D is perhaps TRBD1 (5 bases). The CDR3 has 15 amino acids. Germline V gene sequence: CDR1 SGHDN, CDR2 FVKESK. The V end was cut by 3 bases, the J end by 5 bases, with 14 bases between.

The rearrangement links TRBV7-2 to TRBJ1-1; tentatively, D is TRBD1 (5 bases). Germline values: CDR1 SGHTA, CDR2 FQGNSA. Trimming removed 1 base from V and 1 base from J, with 7 bases in between. CDR3 length: 14 residues. CDR3 residues: CASSLVGGNTEAFF. Here the CDR3 DNA reads TGTGCCAGCAGCTTAGTGGGGGGGAACACTGAAGCTTTCTTT. The entire variable domain, with the rest obtained from reference TRBV7-2 and TRBJ1-1, is as follows: GAGVSQSPSNKVTEKGKDVELRCDPISGHTALYWYRQSLGQGLEFLIYFQGNSAPDKSGLPSDRFSAERTGGSVSTLTIQRTQQEDSAVYLCASSLVGGNTEAFFGQGTRLTVV.

The chain has TRBV19 and TRBJ1-1; maybe TRBD1 (6 bases). The CDR3 spans 13 residues. CDR1 LNHDA and CDR2 SQIVND come from the germline V gene (reference sequence). With 1 base removed from V and 8 bases from J, the gap between germline ends came to 11 bases. The CDR3 protein is CASSIVRGLEAFF. CDR3 coding DNA: TGTGCCAGTAGTATAGTCAGGGGATTAGAAGCTTTCTTT.

This clone was counted between two and nine times. This chain links TRBV4-2 with TRBJ1-6; tentative D call: TRBD1 (5 bases). This CDR3 comprises 15 residues. Germline CDR1 and CDR2: LGHNA and YNFKEQ. V was trimmed by 4 bases and J by 9 bases, leaving 16 bases between them. The CDR3 region has the DNA TGTGCCAGCAGCCCTGGGGCGGTTCAGACTTCACCCCTCCACTTT. It specifies CASSPGAVQTSPLHF.

J is TRBJ2-1 and V is TRBV10-1; 10 bases are shared with TRBD2. Germline V gene lookup returns CDR1 WNHNN and CDR2 SYGVQD (reference sequence). The CDR3 has 14 amino acids. V lost 6 bases and J lost 5; bases outside the gene matches: 4. CDR3 in amino acids: CASRAGGPNNEQFF. For the CDR3, the DNA is TGCGCCAGCAGAGCGGGAGGGCCCAACAATGAGCAGTTCTTC.